This T cell receptor beta chain was recorded in a study of beta chain features in type 1 diabetes. Study conclusions and caveats: For Type 1 diabetes patients, all four CD4+ subsets carried TCRB CDR3s that were moderately but significantly shorter.

V was clipped by 3 bases and J by 3 bases; unmatched bases: 5. The germline CDR1 and CDR2 sequences are MRHNA and SNTAGT. CDR3 length: 15 residues. cDNA synthesis used the whole RNA isolate, giving expressed TCRB sequences. Assay: immunoSEQ multiplex PCR; the TCRdb copy retains only in-frame clones and omits some. The data contain more than 250,000 clones, about 13% of them seen just once; the ten biggest clones take up less than 0.02%. Comment on this clone: The antigen remains undetermined.

The chain joins TRBV6-4 to TRBJ2-1, with 7 bases that match TRBD2. The receptor was isolated from a man in his thirties or forties with type 1 diabetes. Sequencing input: naive CD4+ T cells from blood. Here the CDR3 reads CASSERGGGYNEQFF. As DNA, the CDR3 is TGTGCCAGCAGTGAACGGGGCGGGGGCTACAATGAGCAGTTCTTC.